The TCR beta chain under discussion was sequenced for a study of T cell clones after liver transplantation. About the research overall: TCRbeta sequencing after a pre-transplant mixed lymphocyte reaction identified graft-donor-reactive clones, later tracked in post-transplant blood. Blood was drawn pre-transplant, before withdrawal, and after full or failed withdrawal.

TCRdb keeps only in-frame clones here, not all; method: immunoSEQ multiplex PCR. The table lists over 25,000 clones, around 94% of them singletons. This clone was detected once. The junction shows a germline mismatch at one end, possibly a read error. CDR1 is SNHLY, CDR2 FYNNEI, per germline. The CDR3 loop spans 15 amino acids. This rearrangement joins TRBV2 to TRBJ1-1; no reliable D call. This clonotype was obtained from a human patient who received a liver transplant. Some T cells may trace back to the graft donor. Sequencing was performed on CD8+ T cells from blood, taken 12 months after liver transplant. CDR3 loop: CASREDGSVNTEAFF. The CDR3 bases are TGTGCCAGCAGGGAAGACGGGAGCGTGAACACTGAAGCTTTCTTT. The full variable domain, rest sourced from reference TRBV2 and TRBJ1-1, is EPEVTQTPSHQVTQMGQEVILRCVPISNHLYFYWYRQILGQKVEFLVSFYNNEISEKSEIFDDQFSVERPDGSNFTLKIRSTKLEDSAMYFCASREDGSVNTEAFFGQGTRLTVV.